Following are 22 T cell receptor beta chains from one sample sequenced in a study of shared clonotypes between healthy human individuals. The protocol was immunoSEQ multiplex PCR, while the TCRdb copy is restricted to in-frame clones and leaves out a portion. The data hold 2,500,000 or so clones, with more than 80% observed a single time. Sequenced: naive CD4+ T cells sorted from blood. Subset indicated: CD45RA+ positively selected. Receptors were obtained from a man aged 18 to 35 in good health.

With regard to this clone: An end of the junction differs from the germline gene, which may be a read error. This chain joins TRBV28 and TRBJ1-5; D perhaps matches TRBD1 (6 bases). This CDR3 comprises 15 residues. Per the germline V gene, CDR1 is MDHEN and CDR2 is SYDVKM. The CDR3 spells CASSLSGAGNQLQHF. The CDR3 nucleotides are TGTGCCAGCAGTTTGTCAGGGGCAGGCAATCAGCTCCAGCATTTT.

The genes are TRBV9 and TRBJ2-5, with TRBD2 identical over 9 bases. CDR1 and CDR2 (germline): SGDLS, YYNGEE. With V trimmed by 0 bases and J by 8 bases, 8 bases remained unmatched. The CDR3 covers 15 residues. The CDR3 reads CASSVEPSGVLTQYF. In DNA form, the CDR3 reads TGTGCCAGCAGCGTAGAGCCTAGCGGGGTCCTAACCCAGTACTTC.

For the CDR3, the DNA is TGTGCCAGCAGTGTCGGGTTTTTAAGCGGGAGGGCCTACGAGCAGTACTTC. Protein product: CASSVGFLSGRAYEQYF. The chain links TRBV6-1 to TRBJ2-7; TRBD2 matches 10 bases. Germline V gene sequence: CDR1 MNHNS, CDR2 SASEGT. J was trimmed by 2 bases and V by 4 bases; bases with no gene match: 11. This CDR3 region has 17 residues.

Concerning this clone itself: Other DNA sequences within the sample encode an identical CDR3. The rearrangement links TRBV2 to TRBJ2-7, with D perhaps TRBD2 (5 bases). V was clipped by 7 bases and J by 3 bases, with 7 bases between them. The CDR3 sequence is 11 residues long. CDR1 SNHLY and CDR2 FYNNEI come from the germline V gene. CDR3 nucleotide sequence: TGTGCCAGCACCCGGGGCTACGAGCAGTACTTC. Amino acids: CASTRGYEQYF.

The chain recombines TRBV7-2 with TRBJ2-1; 7 bases line up with TRBD2. CDR3 size: 15 residues. J gave up 10 bases and V 4 bases, and 13 bases lay outside the gene matches. CDR1 is SGHTA, CDR2 FQGNSA, per germline. The CDR3 coding sequence is TGTGCCAGCAGCTCCCGAACTGGCGGGAGTCAGGAGCAGTTCTTC. Its protein product is CASSSRTGGSQEQFF. The full variable domain, rest sourced from reference TRBV7-2 and TRBJ2-1, is GAGVSQSPSNKVTEKGKDVELRCDPISGHTALYWYRQSLGQGLEFLIYFQGNSAPDKSGLPSDRFSAERTGGSVSTLTIQRTQQEDSAVYLCASSSRTGGSQEQFFGPGTRLTVL.

The V gene is TRBV7-6, the J gene TRBJ2-6; D is ambiguous. This CDR3 has 14 amino acids. Deletions cut 4 bases from V and 4 bases from J, with 8 bases between. Germline assignment: CDR1 SGHVS and CDR2 FNYEAQ. CDR3 sequence (DNA): TGTGCCAGCAGCTCCGACTCCGGGGCCAACGTCCTGACTTTC. It yields the protein CASSSDSGANVLTF.

This clone was seen once. This chain links TRBV30 with TRBJ2-7; D gene unclear. Germline lookup yields CDR1 GTSNPN and CDR2 SVGIG (reference sequence). V was pared by 0 bases and J by 6 bases, with 9 bases between. The length of the CDR3 is 12 residues. The CDR3 reads CAWSVTGPEQYF. CDR3 in DNA: TGTGCCTGGAGTGTAACCGGGCCCGAGCAGTACTTC. The full variable domain, with the rest looked up from reference TRBV30 and TRBJ2-7, is SQTIHQWPATLVQPVGSPLSLECTVEGTSNPNLYWYRQAAGRGLQLLFYSVGIGQISSEVPQNLSASRPQDRQFILSSKKLLLSDSGFYLCAWSVTGPEQYFGPGTRLTVT.

The chain carries TRBV9 and TRBJ1-3, with D perhaps TRBD1 (5 bases). Germline V CDR1 and CDR2: SGDLS, YYNGEE. V was pared by 0 bases and J by 0 bases, with 13 bases between. This CDR3 contains 17 residues. CDR3 DNA: TGTGCCAGCAGCGTAGGGACGAGGGGTTACTCTGGAAACACCATATATTTT. The encoded protein is CASSVGTRGYSGNTIYF. The full variable domain, its missing parts supplied by reference TRBV9 and TRBJ1-3, is DSGVTQTPKHLITATGQRVTLRCSPRSGDLSVYWYQQSLDQGLQFLIQYYNGEERAKGNILERFSAQQFPDLHSELNLSSLELGDSALYFCASSVGTRGYSGNTIYFGEGSWLTVV.

The V call is TRBV10-3, the J call TRBJ2-5; 11 nucleotides agree with TRBD2. The CDR3 runs 18 residues. With V trimmed by 5 bases and J by 2 bases, 13 bases remained unmatched. Germline V gene sequence: CDR1 ENHRY, CDR2 SYGVKD. The CDR3 reads CAISPALAGGVGQETQYF. The CDR3 DNA reads as TGTGCCATCAGTCCCGCGCTAGCGGGAGGAGTGGGTCAAGAGACCCAGTACTTC.

This clone has just a few counts. Other nucleotide sequences in the sample specify the same CDR3. The chain uses TRBV28 and TRBJ1-5; D ambiguous. CDR1 MDHEN and CDR2 SYDVKM come from the germline V gene. The CDR3 sequence is 12 residues long. V dropped 3 bases and J dropped 5 bases, with 5 bases sitting between them. CDR3 DNA: TGTGCCAGCAGTTTCGTGGATCAGCCCCAGCATTTT. It is translated as CASSFVDQPQHF. The complete variable domain, with remaining parts taken from reference TRBV28 and TRBJ1-5, reads DVKVTQSSRYLVKRTGEKVFLECVQDMDHENMFWYRQDPGLGLRLIYFSYDVKMKEKGDIPEGYSVSREKKERFSLILESASTNQTSMYLCASSFVDQPQHFGDGTRLSIL.

This chain connects TRBV19 to TRBJ1-2, with 12 bases aligning to TRBD1. J gave up 2 bases and V 8 bases, and 3 bases lay outside the gene matches. Germline CDR1 is LNHDA and CDR2 is SQIVND (reference sequence). The CDR3 loop spans 14 amino acids. The CDR3, as DNA: TGTGCCAGTGGGGACAGGGGGCCAAACTATGGCTACACCTTC. Translated: CASGDRGPNYGYTF.

This rearrangement joins TRBV7-9 to TRBJ2-5; D may be TRBD1 or TRBD2 (5 bases each). The CDR3 runs to 15 residues. Trimming took 2 bases from V and 5 from J, leaving 15 bases between them. The germline V gene has CDR1 SEHNR and CDR2 FQNEAQ (reference sequence). This chain's CDR3 is CASSLIGTQRETQYF. The DNA of the CDR3 is TGTGCCAGCAGCTTAATCGGGACCCAAAGGGAGACCCAGTACTTC.

The chain joins TRBV5-5 to TRBJ1-2, with D possibly TRBD1 on 6 matching bases. Trimming cost V 3 bases and J 5 bases, with 17 bases left between them. Germline assignment: CDR1 SGHKS and CDR2 YYEKEE (reference sequence). The CDR3 sequence is 15 residues long. DNA of the CDR3: TGTGCCAGCAGCTCTCCCGGGCCAGGGGTTTATGGCTACACCTTC. It encodes CASSSPGPGVYGYTF.

This chain uses TRBV27 with TRBJ2-3; a possible D gene is TRBD1 (6 bases). CDR3 length: 13 residues. Germline loops: CDR1 MNHEY, CDR2 SMNVEV (reference sequence). V was trimmed by 6 bases and J by 8 bases, leaving 15 bases between them. The CDR3 region has the DNA TGTGCCAGCAGCTCACAGGGCGACGGTACGCAGTATTTT. It specifies CASSSQGDGTQYF.

J is TRBJ1-5 and V is TRBV10-2; D is unresolved. CDR1 is WSHSY, CDR2 SAAADI, per germline. The V end was cut by 3 bases, the J end by 6 bases, with 15 bases between. The CDR3 consists of 15 residues. CDR3 amino acids: CASSDSARGGQPQHF. The CDR3 DNA sequence: TGCGCCAGCAGTGACTCCGCAAGAGGAGGTCAGCCCCAGCATTTT.

Details on this clone: The sample carries other DNA sequences with the same CDR3. This chain connects TRBV5-1 to TRBJ2-1; 10 nucleotides align to TRBD2. In germline, CDR1 is SGHRS, CDR2 YFSETQ. CDR3 length equals 15 residues. V lost 0 bases and J lost 6; bases outside the gene matches: 3. The CDR3 bases are TGCGCCAGCAGCTTGGGACTAGCGGGCACCAATGAGCAGTTCTTC. It is translated as CASSLGLAGTNEQFF.

A word on this clone: Other DNA sequences in the same sample also yield this CDR3. The V call is TRBV12-5, the J call TRBJ2-1; the D is unclear. Germline-derived CDR1 and CDR2 are LGHNT and FRNRAP. This CDR3 is 12 amino acids long. V lost 1 base to trimming and J lost 4 bases, with 2 bases between them. CDR3 DNA: TGTGCTAGTGGTTTGGATTACAATGAGCAGTTCTTC. Protein: CASGLDYNEQFF.

This chain uses TRBV7-6 with TRBJ2-2; a weak D match, TRBD2 (7 bases). The CDR3 totals 15 residues. In germline, CDR1 is SGHVS, CDR2 FNYEAQ. The V end lost 0 bases, the J end lost 5 bases, and 10 bases lay between the germline ends. CDR3 in DNA: TGTGCCAGCAGCTTAGCGGGAGGGGGAACCGGGGAGCTGTTTTTT. Translated: CASSLAGGGTGELFF.

For the CDR3, the DNA is TGTGCCAGCACCCTACTTAGCGGGGGACACACCGGGGAGCTGTTTTTT. It codes for CASTLLSGGHTGELFF. The genes are TRBV5-6 and TRBJ2-2, with 9 bases that match TRBD2. Germline CDR1 reads SGHDT; CDR2 reads YYEEEE. V lost 6 bases to trimming and J lost 3 bases; unmatched junction nucleotides: 9. The CDR3 runs 16 residues. Combining the CDR3 with reference TRBV5-6 and TRBJ2-2 gives the whole variable domain DAGVTQSPTHLIKTRGQQVTLRCSPKSGHDTVSWYQQALGQGPQFIFQYYEEEERQRGNFPDRFSGHQFPNYSSELNVNALLLGDSALYLCASTLLSGGHTGELFFGEGSRLTVL.

The chain uses TRBV19 and TRBJ1-5, with 7 bases aligning to TRBD1. Germline CDR1 is LNHDA and CDR2 is SQIVND (reference sequence). The trim removed 5 bases at V and 4 bases at J, leaving 17 bases unmatched. CDR3 length equals 18 residues. The CDR3 here is CASSLSQGNTGDNQPQHF. The CDR3 DNA is TGTGCCAGTAGTCTCTCCCAGGGAAACACAGGGGATAATCAGCCCCAGCATTTT.

This chain links TRBV5-1 with TRBJ1-1, with 9 bases aligning to TRBD1. Germline CDR1 and CDR2: SGHRS and YFSETQ. The V gene end was trimmed by 0 bases and the J gene end by 10 bases; junction bases not matched to a gene: 25. CDR3 length: 20 amino acids. The CDR3 DNA is TGCGCCAGCAGCTTGGCGCTTCAATCCGGGACAGGGAGGGCCCTATTCAGAGCTTTCTTT. Protein sequence: CASSLALQSGTGRALFRAFF.

The chain uses TRBV29-1 and TRBJ2-6, with unresolved D. The CDR3 is made up of 14 amino acids. V was cut by 3 bases and J by 0 bases, with 6 bases left in between. Per the germline V gene, CDR1 is SQVTM and CDR2 is ANQGSEA. This CDR3 reads CSVESDSGANVLTF. The CDR3, as DNA: TGCAGCGTTGAGAGCGACTCTGGGGCCAACGTCCTGACTTTC.